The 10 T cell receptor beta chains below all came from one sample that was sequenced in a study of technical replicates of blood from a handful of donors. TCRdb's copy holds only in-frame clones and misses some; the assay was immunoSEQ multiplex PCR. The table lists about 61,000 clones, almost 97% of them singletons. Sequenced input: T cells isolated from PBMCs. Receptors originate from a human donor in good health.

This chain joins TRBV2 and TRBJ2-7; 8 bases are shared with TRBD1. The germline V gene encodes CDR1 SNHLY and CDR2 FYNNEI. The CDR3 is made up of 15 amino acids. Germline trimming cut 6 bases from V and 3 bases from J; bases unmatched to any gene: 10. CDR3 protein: CASSRTRTGSYEQYF. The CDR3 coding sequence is TGTGCCAGCAGCCGCACTAGGACAGGGAGCTACGAGCAGTACTTC. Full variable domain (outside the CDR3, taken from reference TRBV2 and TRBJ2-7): EPEVTQTPSHQVTQMGQEVILRCVPISNHLYFYWYRQILGQKVEFLVSFYNNEISEKSEIFDDQFSVERPDGSNFTLKIRSTKLEDSAMYFCASSRTRTGSYEQYFGPGTRLTVT.

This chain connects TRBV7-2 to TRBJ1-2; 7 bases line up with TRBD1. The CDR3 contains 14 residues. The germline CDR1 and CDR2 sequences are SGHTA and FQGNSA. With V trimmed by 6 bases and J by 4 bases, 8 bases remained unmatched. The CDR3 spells CASRSQGTTYGYTF. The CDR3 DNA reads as TGTGCCAGCAGATCACAGGGGACAACCTATGGCTACACCTTC.

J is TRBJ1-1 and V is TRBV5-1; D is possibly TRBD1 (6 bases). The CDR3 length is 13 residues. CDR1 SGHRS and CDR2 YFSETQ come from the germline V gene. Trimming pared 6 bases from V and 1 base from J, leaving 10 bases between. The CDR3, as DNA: TGCGCCAGCACTGAACAGGGGAACACTGAAGCTTTCTTT. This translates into CASTEQGNTEAFF.

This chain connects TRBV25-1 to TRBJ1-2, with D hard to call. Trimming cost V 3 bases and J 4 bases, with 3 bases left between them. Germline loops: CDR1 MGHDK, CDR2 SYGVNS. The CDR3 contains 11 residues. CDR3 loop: CASSDLYGYTF. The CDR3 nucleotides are TGTGCCAGCAGTGACCTCTATGGCTACACCTTC.

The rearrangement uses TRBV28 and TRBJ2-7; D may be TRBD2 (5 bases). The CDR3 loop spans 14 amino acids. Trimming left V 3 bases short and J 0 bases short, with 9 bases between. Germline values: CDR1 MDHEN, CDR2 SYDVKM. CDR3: CASSLAGISYEQYF. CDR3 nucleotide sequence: TGTGCCAGCAGTTTGGCGGGTATCTCCTACGAGCAGTACTTC. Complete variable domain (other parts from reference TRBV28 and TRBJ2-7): DVKVTQSSRYLVKRTGEKVFLECVQDMDHENMFWYRQDPGLGLRLIYFSYDVKMKEKGDIPEGYSVSREKKERFSLILESASTNQTSMYLCASSLAGISYEQYFGPGTRLTVT.

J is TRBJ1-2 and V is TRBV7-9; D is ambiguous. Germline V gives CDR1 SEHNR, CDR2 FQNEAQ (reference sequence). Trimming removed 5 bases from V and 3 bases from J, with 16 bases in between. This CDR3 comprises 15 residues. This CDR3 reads CASSKQRVIDYGYTF. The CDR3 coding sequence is TGTGCCAGCAGCAAACAACGGGTAATCGACTATGGCTACACCTTC.

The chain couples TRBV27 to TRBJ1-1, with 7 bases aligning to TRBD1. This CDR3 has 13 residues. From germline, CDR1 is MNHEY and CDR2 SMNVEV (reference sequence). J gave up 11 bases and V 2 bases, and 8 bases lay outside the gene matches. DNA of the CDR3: TGTGCCAGCAGTTTAAACTTGGAGGGGGCGGCTTTCTTT. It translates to CASSLNLEGAAFF.

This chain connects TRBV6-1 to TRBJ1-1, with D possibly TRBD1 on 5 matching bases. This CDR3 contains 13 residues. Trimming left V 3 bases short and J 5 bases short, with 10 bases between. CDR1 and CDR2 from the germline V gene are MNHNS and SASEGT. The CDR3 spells CASSDRDLTEAFF. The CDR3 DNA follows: TGTGCCAGCAGTGACAGGGATTTAACTGAAGCTTTCTTT.

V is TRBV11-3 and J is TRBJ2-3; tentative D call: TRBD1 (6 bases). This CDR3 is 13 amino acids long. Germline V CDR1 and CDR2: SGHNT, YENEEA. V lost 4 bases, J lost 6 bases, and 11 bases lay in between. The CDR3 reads CASSSQGGDTQYF. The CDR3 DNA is TGTGCCAGCAGCTCACAAGGGGGTGATACGCAGTATTTT.

This chain's CDR3 is CASSPDGRASTDTQYF. The DNA for the CDR3 is TGCGCCAGCAGCCCCGACGGGAGGGCTAGCACAGATACGCAGTATTTT. The rearrangement links TRBV4-1 to TRBJ2-3, with 8 bases lining up with TRBD2. Germline V CDR1 and CDR2: MGHRA, YSYEKL. This CDR3 contains 16 residues. J was trimmed by 0 bases and V by 4 bases; bases with no gene match: 6.